The sequence of this TCR beta chain was determined in a study of blood T cells in healthy people across ages. This clonotype was seen a single time. Antigen: not known. Relative to the germline gene, one junction end is altered; a read error may explain this. Study results and limitations: Lack of knowledge of donor CMV status possibly confounded expanded clonotype changes.

Alongside a J-beta primer mix, a sample-barcoded 5' primer served in a second PCR lasting about 7 to 12 cycles. TCRdb recomputed calls from the 5' RACE reads with MiXCR, one row per CDR3 protein. The data hold about 1.1 million distinct CDR3 sequences, with 30% to 40% observed a single time. Donor samples were obtained from healthy Caucasian individuals from Russia, aged about 6 to 95. Sequenced sample: blood. This TCR was sampled from a man between 18 and 35 years old in good health.

The CDR3 nucleotides are TGTCCCAGCAGTCGCAGGGAGCGTGGAAAACTGTTTTTT. Its translation is CPSSRRERGKLFF. The chain links TRBV27 to TRBJ1-4, with D possibly being TRBD1 (5 bases). This CDR3 is built from 13 residues. CDR1 MNHEY and CDR2 SMNVEV come from the germline V gene (reference sequence).